This T cell receptor (beta chain) comes out of a study of T cell changes during pregnancy in multiple sclerosis. Sequencing used immunoSEQ multiplex PCR; TCRdb keeps in-frame clones, though not all of them. Among tens of thousands of clones, 80% to 95% were seen once, and the ten largest hold approximately 0.68%. The ends lost 5 bases at V and 5 bases at J; junction bases unmatched: 9. CDR1 SEHNR and CDR2 FQNEAQ come from the germline V gene (reference sequence). The CDR3 sequence is 15 residues long. V is TRBV7-9 and J is TRBJ1-5; 7 bases are a match to TRBD1. Sample: CD4+ T cells from peripheral blood mononuclear cells, taken in the third trimester of pregnancy. This clonotype was obtained from a female donor with multiple sclerosis, enrolled in a pregnancy study. This CDR3 is CASSGAGQIDQPQHF. In DNA, the CDR3 is TGTGCCAGCAGCGGCGCGGGACAGATCGATCAGCCCCAGCATTTT.